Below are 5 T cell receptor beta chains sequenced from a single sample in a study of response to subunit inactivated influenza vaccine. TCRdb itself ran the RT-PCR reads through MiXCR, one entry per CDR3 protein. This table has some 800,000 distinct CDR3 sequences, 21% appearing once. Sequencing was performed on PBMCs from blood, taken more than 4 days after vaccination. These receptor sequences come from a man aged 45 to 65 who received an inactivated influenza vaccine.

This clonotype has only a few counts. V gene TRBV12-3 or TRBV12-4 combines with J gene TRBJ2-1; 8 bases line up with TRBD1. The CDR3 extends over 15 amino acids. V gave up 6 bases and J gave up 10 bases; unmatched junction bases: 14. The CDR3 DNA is TGTGCCAGCAGCCTGACAGGGGCAAACATCCCGGAGCAGTTCTTC. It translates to CASSLTGANIPEQFF.

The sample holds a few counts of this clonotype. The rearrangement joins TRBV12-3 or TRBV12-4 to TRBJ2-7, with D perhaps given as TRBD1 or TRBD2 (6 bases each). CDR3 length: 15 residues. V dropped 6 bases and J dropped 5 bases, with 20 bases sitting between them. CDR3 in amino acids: CASSQGGSSRDEQYF. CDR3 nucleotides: TGTGCCAGCAGCCAAGGGGGGTCATCTAGGGACGAGCAGTACTTC.

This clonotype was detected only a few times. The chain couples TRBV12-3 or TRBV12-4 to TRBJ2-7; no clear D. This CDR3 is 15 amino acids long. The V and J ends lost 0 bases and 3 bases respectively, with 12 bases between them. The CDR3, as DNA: TGTGCCAGCAGTTTAGCCAGGCATACCGTCTACGAGCAGTACTTC. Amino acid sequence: CASSLARHTVYEQYF.

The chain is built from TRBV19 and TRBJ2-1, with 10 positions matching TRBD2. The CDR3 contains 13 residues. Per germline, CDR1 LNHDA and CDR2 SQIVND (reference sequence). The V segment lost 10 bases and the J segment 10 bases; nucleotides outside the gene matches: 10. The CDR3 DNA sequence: TGTGCCACTGGGACTAGCGAAAAGTCGGAGCAGTTCTTC. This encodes CATGTSEKSEQFF.

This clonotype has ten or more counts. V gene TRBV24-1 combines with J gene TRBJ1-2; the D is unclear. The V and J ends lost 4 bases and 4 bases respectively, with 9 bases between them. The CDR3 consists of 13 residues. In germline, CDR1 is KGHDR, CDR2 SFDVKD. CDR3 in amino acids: CATSERSFYGYTF. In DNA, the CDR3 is TGTGCCACCAGTGAGAGATCATTCTATGGCTACACCTTC.